This section outlines one T cell receptor (beta chain) sequence together with its context. Its antigen is still unknown. There are 14 residues in the CDR3. Germline assignment: CDR1 GTSNPN and CDR2 SVGIG (reference sequence). Trimming stripped 1 base from V and 7 bases from J, with 16 bases between. TCRdb keeps only in-frame clones here, not all; method: immunoSEQ multiplex PCR. The sample has 52,000 or so clones, less than 85% seen once. This sample was included in a study of OX40 agonist ivuxolimab in advanced cancers. Overall study context: At 0.01 to 10 mg/kg, ivuxolimab was administered intravenously to patients every 2 weeks. General study results and limits: At 0.1 to 3.0 mg/kg, clonal expansion of CD4+ and CD8+ blood T cells had occurred by week 6.

This TCR was recovered from an adult with an advanced solid tumor such as melanoma, head and neck, liver or kidney cancer. The starting material was CD4+ or CD8+ T cells sorted from blood, obtained in a trial of the OX40 agonist ivuxolimab. The chain has TRBV30 and TRBJ1-2; D is perhaps TRBD1 (5 bases). The chain's CDR3 is CAWSGGSPGSGYTF. CDR3 bases: TGTGCCTGGAGTGGGGGCTCTCCCGGGAGTGGCTACACCTTC.